The clone carrying this T cell receptor beta chain came up many times. This sample was included in a study of shared clonotypes between healthy human individuals. Turning to the study itself: Two women and a few men aged 18 to 49 served as donors.

Sequenced by immunoSEQ multiplex PCR; TCRdb stores in-frame clones only, minus some. The sample has hundreds of thousands of clones, 73% seen once; the top ten hold 1.5% to 2%. Sequencing was performed on memory CD4+ T cells sorted from blood. Regarding subset: CD45RA-negative fraction. The receptor comes from a woman in her thirties in good health.

CDR3 amino acids: CASSIDSASYNEQFF. CDR3 nucleotides: TGCGCCAGCAGCATAGACTCTGCGTCCTACAATGAGCAGTTCTTC. The chain employs TRBV5-1 and TRBJ2-1; D ambiguous. The V gene's germline CDR1 is SGHRS and CDR2 YFSETQ. The CDR3 is 15 residues long. V dropped 4 bases and J dropped 1 base, with 12 bases sitting between them. Full variable domain (rest looked up from reference TRBV5-1 and TRBJ2-1): KAGVTQTPRYLIKTRGQQVTLSCSPISGHRSVSWYQQTPGQGLQFLFEYFSETQRNKGNFPGRFSGRQFSNSRSEMNVSTLELGDSALYLCASSIDSASYNEQFFGPGTRLTVL.